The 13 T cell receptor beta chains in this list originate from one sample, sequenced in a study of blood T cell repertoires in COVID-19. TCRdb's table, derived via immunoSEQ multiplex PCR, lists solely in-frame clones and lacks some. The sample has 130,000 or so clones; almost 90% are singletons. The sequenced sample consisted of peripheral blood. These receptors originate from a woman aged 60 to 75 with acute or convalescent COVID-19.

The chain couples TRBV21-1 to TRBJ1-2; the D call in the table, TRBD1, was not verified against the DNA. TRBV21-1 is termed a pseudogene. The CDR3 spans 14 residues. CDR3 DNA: TGTGCCAGCAGCCAGGTTGACAGGAGCGATGGCTACACCTTC. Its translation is CASSQVDRSDGYTF.

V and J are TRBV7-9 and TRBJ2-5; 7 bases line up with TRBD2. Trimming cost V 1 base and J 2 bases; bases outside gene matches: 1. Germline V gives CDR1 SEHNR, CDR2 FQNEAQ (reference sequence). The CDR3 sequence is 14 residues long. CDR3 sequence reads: CASSLGTRQETQYF. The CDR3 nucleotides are TGTGCCAGCAGCTTAGGGACTAGACAAGAGACCCAGTACTTC.

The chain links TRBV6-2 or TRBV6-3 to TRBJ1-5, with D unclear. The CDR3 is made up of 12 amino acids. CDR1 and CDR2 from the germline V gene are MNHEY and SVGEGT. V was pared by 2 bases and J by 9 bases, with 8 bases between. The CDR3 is CASSYRVGPQHF. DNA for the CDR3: TGTGCCAGCAGTTACCGGGTGGGGCCCCAGCATTTT.

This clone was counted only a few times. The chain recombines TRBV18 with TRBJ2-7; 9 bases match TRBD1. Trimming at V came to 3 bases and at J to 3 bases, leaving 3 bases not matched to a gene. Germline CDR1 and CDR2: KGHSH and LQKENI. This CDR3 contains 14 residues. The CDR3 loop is CASSPAGQGYEQYF. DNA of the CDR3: TGTGCCAGCTCACCGGCGGGACAGGGCTACGAGCAGTACTTC.

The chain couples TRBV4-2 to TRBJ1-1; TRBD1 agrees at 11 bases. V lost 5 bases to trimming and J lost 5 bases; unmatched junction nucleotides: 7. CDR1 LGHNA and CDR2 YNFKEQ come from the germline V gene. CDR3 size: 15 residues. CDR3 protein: CASSYGQGARTEAFF. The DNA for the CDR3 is TGTGCCAGCAGCTATGGACAGGGGGCGCGAACTGAAGCTTTCTTT.

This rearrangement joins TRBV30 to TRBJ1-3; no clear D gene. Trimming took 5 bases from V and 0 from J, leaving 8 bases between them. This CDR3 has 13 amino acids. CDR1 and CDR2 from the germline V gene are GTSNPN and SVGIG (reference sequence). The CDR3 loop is CAWQAHSGNTIYF. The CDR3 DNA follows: TGTGCCTGGCAGGCCCACTCTGGAAACACCATATATTTT.

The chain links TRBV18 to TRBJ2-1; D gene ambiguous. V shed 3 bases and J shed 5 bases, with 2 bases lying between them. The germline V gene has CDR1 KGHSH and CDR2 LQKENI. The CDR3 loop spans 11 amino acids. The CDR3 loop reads CASSPNNEQFF. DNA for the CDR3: TGTGCCAGCTCACCCAACAATGAGCAGTTCTTC.

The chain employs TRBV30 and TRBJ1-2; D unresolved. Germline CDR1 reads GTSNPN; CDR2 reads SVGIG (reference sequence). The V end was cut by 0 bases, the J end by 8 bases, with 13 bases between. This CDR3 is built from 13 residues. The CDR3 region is CAWSVRGIGGYTF. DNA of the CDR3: TGTGCCTGGAGTGTACGAGGGATCGGGGGCTACACCTTC.

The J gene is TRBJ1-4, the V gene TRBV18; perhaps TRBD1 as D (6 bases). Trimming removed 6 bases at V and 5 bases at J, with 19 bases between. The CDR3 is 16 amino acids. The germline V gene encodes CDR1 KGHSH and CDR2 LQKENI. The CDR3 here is CASSYGQTSLNEKLFF. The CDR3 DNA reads TGTGCCAGCTCTTACGGACAGACTAGCCTCAATGAAAAACTGTTTTTT.

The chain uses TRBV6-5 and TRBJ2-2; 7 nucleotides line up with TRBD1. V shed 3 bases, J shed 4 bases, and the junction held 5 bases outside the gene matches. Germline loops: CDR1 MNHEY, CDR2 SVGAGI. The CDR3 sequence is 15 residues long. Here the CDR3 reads CASSYVQGVTGELFF. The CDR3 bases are TGTGCCAGCAGTTATGTGCAGGGGGTCACCGGGGAGCTGTTTTTT.

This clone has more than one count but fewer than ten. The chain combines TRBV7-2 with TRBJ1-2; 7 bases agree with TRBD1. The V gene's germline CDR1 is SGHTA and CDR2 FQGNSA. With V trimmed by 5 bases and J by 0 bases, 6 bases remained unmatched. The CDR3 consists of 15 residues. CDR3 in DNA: TGTGCCAGCAGCCCGGTAGGGGGCTCTAACTATGGCTACACCTTC. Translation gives CASSPVGGSNYGYTF.

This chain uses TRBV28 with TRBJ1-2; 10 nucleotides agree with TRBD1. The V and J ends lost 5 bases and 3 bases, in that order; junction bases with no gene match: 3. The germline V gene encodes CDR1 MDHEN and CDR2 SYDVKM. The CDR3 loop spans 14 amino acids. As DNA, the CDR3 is TGTGCCAGCAGTCCGGGACAGGGGTACTATGGCTACACCTTC. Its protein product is CASSPGQGYYGYTF.

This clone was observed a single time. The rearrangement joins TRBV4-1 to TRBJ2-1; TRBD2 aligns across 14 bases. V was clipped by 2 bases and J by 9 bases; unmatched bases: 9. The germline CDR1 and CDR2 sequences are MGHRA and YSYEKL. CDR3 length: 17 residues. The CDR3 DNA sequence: TGCGCCAGCAGCCAAATTGGGACTAGCGGGGGATGGGGTGAGCAGTTCTTC. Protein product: CASSQIGTSGGWGEQFF.